This TCR beta chain was documented in a study of blood T cell repertoires in COVID-19. The assay was immunoSEQ multiplex PCR, and TCRdb's table has in-frame clones only and misses some. This table has 150,000 or so clones, 75% to 85% appearing once. Germline-derived CDR1 and CDR2 are LGHNA and YSLEER. The CDR3 spans 18 residues. The V segment lost 6 bases and the J segment 6 bases; nucleotides outside the gene matches: 17. The V call is TRBV4-3, the J call TRBJ2-3, with TRBD2 matching over 11 bases. The source material was peripheral blood. The sequence came from a man aged 60 to 69 with acute or convalescent COVID-19. Here the CDR3 reads CASSRYPMGLAEVDTQYF. The CDR3 coding sequence is TGCGCCAGCAGTCGTTACCCTATGGGACTAGCGGAGGTCGATACGCAGTATTTT.